The 19 T cell receptor beta chains below were found in one sample sequenced in a study of blood T cell repertoires in COVID-19. Assay used: immunoSEQ multiplex PCR; TCRdb lists only in-frame clones, some missing. Among about 210,000 clones listed, 65% to 90% were seen once. The sample comprised PBMCs or T cells enriched from blood (not recorded which). The receptors here all came from a woman in her fifties or sixties with acute COVID-19.

The rearrangement uses TRBV18 and TRBJ1-1, with TRBD1 as a possible D gene (6 bases). From germline, CDR1 is KGHSH and CDR2 LQKENI. The CDR3 is made up of 16 amino acids. Between the trimmed V and J ends, which lost 6 bases and 6 bases, there was a span of 23 bases. CDR3 sequence (DNA): TGTGCCAGCTCGCCAGGGGCGTCCCATCTGCCCCCTGAAGCTTTCTTT. This gives the protein CASSPGASHLPPEAFF. Full variable domain (outside the CDR3, taken from reference TRBV18 and TRBJ1-1): NAGVMQNPRHLVRRRGQEARLRCSPMKGHSHVYWYRQLPEEGLKFMVYLQKENIIDESGMPKERFSAEFPKEGPSILRIQQVVRGDSAAYFCASSPGASHLPPEAFFGQGTRLTVV.

The chain employs TRBV6-1 and TRBJ2-3; 9 nucleotides align to TRBD2. In germline, CDR1 is MNHNS, CDR2 SASEGT. This CDR3 contains 14 residues. Trimming removed 2 bases from V and 5 bases from J; junction bases left unmatched: 2. CDR3 residues: CASSEQREVDTQYF. The CDR3 nucleotides read TGTGCCAGCAGTGAACAGCGGGAGGTAGATACGCAGTATTTT.

V and J are TRBV27 and TRBJ1-1, with a tentative D call TRBD1 (6 bases). V was shortened by 6 bases and J by 1 base, with 15 bases between the two germline ends. Germline V gives CDR1 MNHEY, CDR2 SMNVEV (reference sequence). The CDR3 has 15 amino acids. CDR3 DNA: TGTGCCAGCAGAGAGAGCAAAGGGGGGAACACTGAAGCTTTCTTT. This sequence encodes CASRESKGGNTEAFF.

The V gene is TRBV19, the J gene TRBJ1-5, with 7 bases aligning to TRBD1. V trimming: 6 bases; J trimming: 4 bases; junction bases outside the gene matches: 9. Germline CDR1 reads LNHDA; CDR2 reads SQIVND (reference sequence). The CDR3 loop spans 15 amino acids. CDR3 sequence (DNA): TGTGCCAGTAGGATCAGAGGGGGCTGGAATCAGCCCCAGCATTTT. Protein sequence: CASRIRGGWNQPQHF.

The chain uses TRBV5-6 and TRBJ2-1; 10 bases are shared with TRBD2. Trimming removed 2 bases from V and 1 base from J; junction bases left unmatched: 3. The CDR3 has 16 residues. Looked up from germline, CDR1 is SGHDT and CDR2 is YYEEEE. CDR3 amino acids: CASSLVAGGSYNEQFF. CDR3 bases: TGTGCCAGCAGCTTAGTAGCGGGGGGTTCCTACAATGAGCAGTTCTTC.

The V call is TRBV19, the J call TRBJ1-2; D gene uncertain. CDR3 size: 15 residues. V shed 5 bases and J shed 4 bases, with 17 bases lying between them. Per the germline V gene, CDR1 is LNHDA and CDR2 is SQIVND (reference sequence). CDR3 DNA sequence: TGTGCCAGTAGTGACCTCGGAGGCAGCGGCTATGGCTACACCTTC. It is translated as CASSDLGGSGYGYTF.

This clone was detected once. The chain joins TRBV2 to TRBJ1-4, with TRBD1 identical over 7 bases. Germline CDR1 reads SNHLY; CDR2 reads FYNNEI. This CDR3 spans 14 amino acids. Germline trimming cut 7 bases from V and 4 bases from J; bases unmatched to any gene: 6. In DNA, the CDR3 is TGTGCCAGCACTGTCGACAGGGATAATGAAAAACTGTTTTTT. Amino acids: CASTVDRDNEKLFF.

This chain uses TRBV7-2 with TRBJ1-3; 7 bases are a match to TRBD1. This CDR3 is built from 15 residues. Trimming at V came to 6 bases and at J to 0 bases, leaving 5 bases not matched to a gene. CDR1 and CDR2 from the germline V gene are SGHTA and FQGNSA. CDR3 nucleotides: TGTGCCAGCAGGGGACAGTTACACTCTGGAAACACCATATATTTT. It translates to CASRGQLHSGNTIYF.

The chain joins TRBV5-5 to TRBJ2-2, with D unresolved. The length of the CDR3 is 17 residues. In germline, CDR1 is SGHKS, CDR2 YYEKEE (reference sequence). With 5 bases removed from V and 11 bases from J, the gap between germline ends came to 28 bases. CDR3 in amino acids: CASSVSGTPGGSTELFF. The CDR3 nucleotides are TGTGCCAGCAGTGTTAGTGGAACACCGGGTGGTAGCACCGAGCTGTTTTTT.

The gene calls are TRBV28 and TRBJ2-7, with a possible D match to TRBD1 (6 bases). Trimming left V 4 bases short and J 4 bases short, with 23 bases between. CDR3 length: 17 residues. Germline CDR1 MDHEN, CDR2 SYDVKM. The CDR3 region has the DNA TGTGCCAGCAGTTCCCCCTCTACAGGGAATAATCCGTACGAGCAGTACTTC. Translated, it gives CASSSPSTGNNPYEQYF.

The chain has TRBV5-4 and TRBJ1-2, with TRBD1 matching over 7 bases. Germline V gene sequence: CDR1 SGHNT, CDR2 YYREEE (reference sequence). This CDR3 is built from 14 residues. The junction had 7 bases not matched to a gene; V was cut back by 4 bases and J by 4 bases. CDR3 in amino acids: CASSLEQGTYGYTF. For the CDR3, the DNA is TGTGCCAGCAGCCTCGAACAGGGGACCTATGGCTACACCTTC. The whole variable domain, filled in from reference TRBV5-4 and TRBJ1-2, reads ETGVTQSPTHLIKTRGQQVTLRCSSQSGHNTVSWYQQALGQGPQFIFQYYREEENGRGNFPPRFSGLQFPNYSSELNVNALELDDSALYLCASSLEQGTYGYTFGSGTRLTVV.

The chain uses TRBV11-2 and TRBJ2-7, with D perhaps TRBD1 (6 bases). Germline-derived CDR1 and CDR2 are SGHAT and FQNNGV. The CDR3 is 15 amino acids. The germline V and J ends were trimmed by 4 bases and 2 bases, with 15 bases remaining between them. The CDR3 spells CASSSLQGSPYEQYF. The CDR3 coding sequence is TGTGCCAGCAGCTCCTTACAGGGCTCCCCCTACGAGCAGTACTTC. Based on the CDR3 plus reference TRBV11-2 and TRBJ2-7, the full variable domain is EAGVAQSPRYKIIEKRQSVAFWCNPISGHATLYWYQQILGQGPKLLIQFQNNGVVDDSQLPKDRFSAERLKGVDSTLKIQPAKLEDSAVYLCASSSLQGSPYEQYFGPGTRLTVT.

The chain combines TRBV18 with TRBJ2-7, with TRBD2 identical over 8 bases. The CDR3 is made up of 15 amino acids. Germline CDR1 reads KGHSH; CDR2 reads LQKENI. The V gene end was trimmed by 3 bases and the J gene end by 0 bases; junction bases not matched to a gene: 4. CDR3 DNA: TGTGCCAGCTCACCTTCGGGGGGGAGCTCCTACGAGCAGTACTTC. Translated: CASSPSGGSSYEQYF.

This chain connects TRBV5-1 to TRBJ1-1; D unclear. Germline V gene lookup returns CDR1 SGHRS and CDR2 YFSETQ. V lost 4 bases to trimming and J lost 1 base, with 8 bases between them. CDR3 length equals 13 residues. CDR3 amino acids: CASSRLRNTEAFF. CDR3 coding DNA: TGCGCCAGCAGCCGGTTGCGGAACACTGAAGCTTTCTTT.

The chain couples TRBV3-1 (or the pseudogene TRBV3-2) to TRBJ2-1, with TRBD2 identical over 10 bases. Trimming removed 2 bases from V and 6 bases from J; junction bases left unmatched: 7. CDR1 and CDR2 (germline): LGHDT, YNNKEL (reference sequence). This CDR3 spans 16 amino acids. CDR3 in amino acids: CASSQRVLAGSNEQFF. DNA for the CDR3: TGTGCCAGCAGCCAAAGAGTACTAGCGGGAAGCAATGAGCAGTTCTTC.

The J gene is TRBJ1-6, the V gene TRBV3-1 (or the pseudogene TRBV3-2); no clear D. CDR3 length equals 17 residues. Deletions cut 0 bases from V and 7 bases from J, with 16 bases between. Germline CDR1 reads LGHDT; CDR2 reads YNNKEL (reference sequence). The chain's CDR3 is CASSQDGLGIVNSPLHF. In nucleotides, the CDR3 is TGTGCCAGCAGCCAAGATGGGTTGGGCATCGTAAATTCACCCCTCCACTTT.

The chain uses TRBV7-2 and TRBJ2-5; 9 bases line up with TRBD1. The V segment lost 1 base and the J segment 4 bases; nucleotides outside the gene matches: 4. From germline, CDR1 is SGHTA and CDR2 FQGNSA. CDR3 length: 15 residues. The CDR3 region has the DNA TGTGCCAGCAGCTTAGGCGGACAGGGGCCAGAGACCCAGTACTTC. Encoded protein: CASSLGGQGPETQYF.

This clone has a single count. V usage is TRBV30 and J usage is TRBJ2-7; tentatively, D is TRBD1 (6 bases). Germline CDR1 reads GTSNPN; CDR2 reads SVGIG (reference sequence). The V gene lost 1 base and the J gene lost 9 bases, with 10 bases spanning the gap. CDR3 length equals 11 residues. The CDR3 region is CAWSGTGTQYF. The DNA of the CDR3 is TGTGCCTGGAGTGGAACAGGGACGCAGTACTTC.

The genes are TRBV11-2 and TRBJ2-5, with D perhaps matching TRBD2 (6 bases). There are 14 residues in the CDR3. Looked up from germline, CDR1 is SGHAT and CDR2 is FQNNGV. The V end lost 3 bases, the J end lost 1 base, and 9 bases lay between the germline ends. The CDR3, as DNA: TGTGCCAGCAGCTTTCGGGGGACCCAAGAGACCCAGTACTTC. Translating gives CASSFRGTQETQYF.